These 21 T cell receptor beta chains originate from one sample sequenced in a study of blood T cell repertoires in COVID-19. Using immunoSEQ multiplex PCR, the repertoire was profiled, and TCRdb retains in-frame clones only, with some absent. Counted here are 50,000 to 70,000 clones, roughly 76% occurring once; the ten biggest clones make up approximately 24%. Sequencing was carried out using peripheral blood. The receptors shown here come from a man aged 50 to 59 with active or convalescent COVID-19.

The chain combines TRBV28 with TRBJ1-2, with D unclear. The CDR3 loop spans 12 amino acids. Trimming took off 3 bases at V and 5 bases at J, with 7 bases between the two ends. CDR1 is MDHEN, CDR2 SYDVKM, per germline. CDR3 region: CASSLGPYGYTF. CDR3 DNA: TGTGCCAGCAGTTTGGGCCCGTATGGCTACACCTTC.

The chain is built from TRBV4-1 and TRBJ1-2; no clear D gene. The CDR3 runs to 13 residues. With 4 bases removed from V and 3 bases from J, the gap between germline ends came to 9 bases. Germline V gene data show CDR1 as MGHRA and CDR2 as YSYEKL. The CDR3 loop is CASSRREDYGYTF. The CDR3 bases are TGCGCCAGCAGCCGCCGGGAAGACTATGGCTACACCTTC.

This rearrangement joins TRBV5-6 to TRBJ1-2; D may be TRBD1 (5 bases). The CDR3 is made up of 15 amino acids. CDR1 and CDR2 (germline): SGHDT, YYEEEE. With 1 base removed from V and 5 bases from J, the gap between germline ends came to 15 bases. CDR3 sequence: CASSLSRAFFYGYTF. DNA for the CDR3: TGTGCCAGCAGCTTGTCCAGGGCCTTTTTTTATGGCTACACCTTC.

This clone occurred once. This rearrangement joins TRBV11-3 to TRBJ2-1; TRBD1 agrees at 8 bases. Looked up from germline, CDR1 is SGHNT and CDR2 is YENEEA. The CDR3 totals 15 residues. Trimming cost V 2 bases and J 3 bases; bases outside gene matches: 3. The CDR3 loop reads CASSLLGQGYNEQFF. DNA for the CDR3: TGTGCCAGCAGCTTACTTGGACAGGGCTACAATGAGCAGTTCTTC. Filled out from reference TRBV11-3 and TRBJ2-1, the complete variable domain reads EAGVVQSPRYKIIEKKQPVAFWCNPISGHNTLYWYLQNLGQGPELLIRYENEEAVDDSQLPKDRFSAERLKGVDSTLKIQPAELGDSAVYLCASSLLGQGYNEQFFGPGTRLTVL.

V is TRBV18 and J is TRBJ1-3; TRBD1 matches at 7 bases. Germline values: CDR1 KGHSH, CDR2 LQKENI. The CDR3 has 18 amino acids. The trim removed 3 bases at V and 0 bases at J, leaving 11 bases unmatched. CDR3 loop: CASSPLGQNAGSGNTIYF. DNA of the CDR3: TGTGCCAGCTCACCCTTGGGACAGAATGCCGGCTCTGGAAACACCATATATTTT.

The chain joins TRBV6-2 or TRBV6-3 to TRBJ1-1, with 9 bases fitting TRBD1. Per germline, CDR1 MNHEY and CDR2 SVGEGT. Trimming took 1 base from V and 3 from J; bases not matched to a gene: 6. The CDR3 covers 16 residues. DNA for the CDR3: TGTGCCAGCAGTTACTTCCGGACAGGGGAGTACACTGAAGCTTTCTTT. It translates to CASSYFRTGEYTEAFF.

The chain links TRBV19 to TRBJ1-2, with a possible D match to TRBD1 (5 bases). CDR3 size: 13 residues. The germline V gene has CDR1 LNHDA and CDR2 SQIVND (reference sequence). Between the trimmed V and J ends, which lost 3 bases and 4 bases, there was a span of 9 bases. CDR3 in amino acids: CASSIGGSYGYTF. CDR3 DNA: TGTGCCAGTAGTATTGGGGGGTCCTATGGCTACACCTTC.

The chain employs TRBV11-1 and TRBJ2-3, with 10 bases that match TRBD2. The CDR3 spans 16 residues. Trimming removed 1 base from V and 1 base from J; junction bases left unmatched: 2. CDR1 SGHAT and CDR2 FQDESV come from the germline V gene (reference sequence). The CDR3 is CASSLGLAGRTDTQYF. CDR3 nucleotide sequence: TGTGCCAGCAGCTTAGGACTAGCGGGCCGCACAGATACGCAGTATTTT.

This clone showed up just once. The rearrangement uses TRBV15 and TRBJ2-2; the D gene is possibly TRBD2 (6 bases). With 5 bases removed from V and 5 bases from J, the gap between germline ends came to 18 bases. The CDR3 totals 16 residues. In germline, CDR1 is LNHNV, CDR2 YYDKDF (reference sequence). The CDR3 nucleotides read TGTGCCACCAGCGAGAGCGCGAGGGCGGGGACCGGGGAGCTGTTTTTT. Translation: CATSESARAGTGELFF.

The V call is TRBV6-1, the J call TRBJ1-6, with D uncertain. Germline lookup yields CDR1 MNHNS and CDR2 SASEGT. Trimming pared 1 base from V and 5 bases from J, leaving 15 bases between. This CDR3 has 17 amino acids. The DNA for the CDR3 is TGTGCCAGCAGTGAAGGTTGGTCGAGGGCGGATAATTCACCCCTCCACTTT. Translated: CASSEGWSRADNSPLHF.

The chain employs TRBV10-1 and TRBJ1-4; D perhaps matches TRBD1 (5 bases). The CDR3 is 14 residues long. CDR1 is WNHNN and CDR2 is SYGVQD in the germline V gene (reference sequence). The V end lost 0 bases, the J end lost 6 bases, and 8 bases lay between the germline ends. The DNA for the CDR3 is TGCGCCAGCAGTGAGTCGGGGCAGGATGAAAAACTGTTTTTT. This encodes CASSESGQDEKLFF.

This clone came up a few times. CDR3 sequence: CSVGSGVPGYTF. The DNA for the CDR3 is TGCAGCGTTGGGAGCGGGGTCCCTGGCTACACCTTC. The chain has TRBV29-1 and TRBJ1-2, with unresolved D. With 4 bases removed from V and 7 bases from J, the gap between germline ends came to 13 bases. CDR3 size: 12 residues. The germline V gene has CDR1 SQVTM and CDR2 ANQGSEA.

This sequence joins TRBV9 and TRBJ2-2; 9 bases line up with TRBD2. The J segment lost 2 bases and the V segment lost 2 bases, leaving 1 base of the junction unmatched. Germline-derived CDR1 and CDR2 are SGDLS and YYNGEE. The CDR3 runs to 15 residues. In nucleotides, the CDR3 is TGTGCCAGCAGCGTTAGCGGGGGAAACACCGGGGAGCTGTTTTTT. Its translation: CASSVSGGNTGELFF.

The chain has TRBV9 and TRBJ2-3, with a tentative D call TRBD2 (5 bases). The CDR3 is made up of 14 amino acids. Trimming left V 10 bases short and J 6 bases short, with 21 bases between. Per germline, CDR1 SGDLS and CDR2 YYNGEE. CDR3 loop: CAASREPGHDTQYF. In DNA form, the CDR3 reads TGTGCCGCGTCTAGGGAGCCGGGCCACGATACGCAGTATTTT.

This clone was counted once. The V and J genes are TRBV18 and TRBJ2-7; 9 nucleotides align to TRBD1. Germline CDR1 is KGHSH and CDR2 is LQKENI. The CDR3 length is 14 residues. J was trimmed by 6 bases and V by 5 bases; bases with no gene match: 8. Here the CDR3 reads CASSSGTGMSEQYF. The DNA for the CDR3 is TGTGCCAGCTCATCCGGGACAGGGATGTCCGAGCAGTACTTC.

This clone was recorded once. This chain links TRBV3-1 (or the pseudogene TRBV3-2) with TRBJ2-5; tentatively, D is TRBD2 (6 bases). Trimming cost V 2 bases and J 9 bases, with 16 bases left between them. This CDR3 region has 14 residues. Germline V gives CDR1 LGHDT, CDR2 YNNKEL (reference sequence). The CDR3 region has the DNA TGTGCCAGCAGCCAACAGAGCGGGCCTGGGGCCCAGTACTTC. It encodes CASSQQSGPGAQYF.

The rearrangement joins TRBV11-3 to TRBJ2-3, with D perhaps matching TRBD1 (5 bases). V lost 5 bases to trimming and J lost 2 bases, with 14 bases between them. This CDR3 spans 15 amino acids. Germline CDR1 is SGHNT and CDR2 is YENEEA. This CDR3 is CASSERQSSTDTQYF. The CDR3 DNA reads as TGTGCCAGCAGCGAGCGACAGTCTTCCACAGATACGCAGTATTTT.

The chain links TRBV6-1 to TRBJ1-1; no clear D. The CDR3 is made up of 12 amino acids. CDR1 and CDR2 from the germline V gene are MNHNS and SASEGT. The V gene lost 3 bases and the J gene lost 6 bases, with 8 bases spanning the gap. CDR3 sequence (DNA): TGTGCCAGCAGTGACGGGGTCCCTGAAGCTTTCTTT. This codes for CASSDGVPEAFF.

This clone was found a few times. The chain couples TRBV25-1 to TRBJ1-1, with D perhaps TRBD1 (6 bases). Per germline, CDR1 MGHDK and CDR2 SYGVNS. The CDR3 length is 18 residues. Trimming cost V 1 base and J 4 bases, with 22 bases left between them. The CDR3 spells CASSESVLALGARTEAFF. In DNA form, the CDR3 reads TGTGCCAGCAGTGAATCTGTTTTAGCGTTGGGGGCGCGCACTGAAGCTTTCTTT.

J is TRBJ2-5 and V is TRBV5-4; 10 bases are a match to TRBD2. Germline trimming cut 1 base from V and 3 bases from J; bases unmatched to any gene: 3. CDR1 SGHNT and CDR2 YYREEE come from the germline V gene (reference sequence). This CDR3 has 15 amino acids. The CDR3 bases are TGTGCCAGCAGCTTGAATAGCGGGAGGAAAGAGACCCAGTACTTC. Translated, it gives CASSLNSGRKETQYF.

The chain is built from TRBV30 and TRBJ1-4, with TRBD1 identical over 9 bases. The J segment lost 7 bases and the V segment lost 1 base, leaving 7 bases of the junction unmatched. The CDR3 totals 15 residues. Looked up from germline, CDR1 is GTSNPN and CDR2 is SVGIG (reference sequence). CDR3 sequence (DNA): TGTGCCTGGAGTGACAAGACAGGGGGAGGTGAAAAACTGTTTTTT. It translates to CAWSDKTGGGEKLFF.